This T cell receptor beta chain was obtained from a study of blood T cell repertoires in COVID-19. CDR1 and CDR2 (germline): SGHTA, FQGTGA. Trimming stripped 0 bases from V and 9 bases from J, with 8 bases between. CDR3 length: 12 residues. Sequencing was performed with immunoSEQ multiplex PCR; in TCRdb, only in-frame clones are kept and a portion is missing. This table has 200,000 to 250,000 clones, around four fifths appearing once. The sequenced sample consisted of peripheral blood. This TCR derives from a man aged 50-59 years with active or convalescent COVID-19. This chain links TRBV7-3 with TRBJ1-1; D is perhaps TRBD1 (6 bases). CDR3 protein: CASSLTTGKAFF. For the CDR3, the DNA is TGTGCCAGCAGCTTAACGACAGGAAAAGCTTTCTTT.